This T cell receptor beta chain was profiled in a study of blood T cell repertoires in COVID-19. On the study more broadly: Specimens from acute and convalescent COVID-19 originated in the United States, Italy and Spain. From T cells, B-cell-depleted T cells, or PBMCs came the material, which was cDNA or gDNA.

In the original analysis: Reference gene primer amplification yielded estimated nucleated cell counts. Measured with immunoSEQ multiplex PCR; TCRdb has only the in-frame clones, and not every one. V and J calls and clone size come straight from that table; D and trimming were deduced from the DNA. The data show roughly 250,000 clones, about 88% seen once. The CDR3 spans 21 residues. Germline V gene lookup returns CDR1 LNHDA and CDR2 SQIVND (reference sequence). V was pared by 0 bases and J by 6 bases, with 19 bases of the junction left unmatched. This sequence joins TRBV19 and TRBJ2-3, with 12 bases matching TRBD1. Sequencing was carried out using peripheral blood. The TCR comes from a woman aged 40 to 50 who had recovered from COVID-19. The CDR3 bases are TGTGCCAGTAGTATAGATCTCTCGGACGGGACAGGGGGCGATTTAGGGGATACGCAGTATTTT. It is translated as CASSIDLSDGTGGDLGDTQYF.